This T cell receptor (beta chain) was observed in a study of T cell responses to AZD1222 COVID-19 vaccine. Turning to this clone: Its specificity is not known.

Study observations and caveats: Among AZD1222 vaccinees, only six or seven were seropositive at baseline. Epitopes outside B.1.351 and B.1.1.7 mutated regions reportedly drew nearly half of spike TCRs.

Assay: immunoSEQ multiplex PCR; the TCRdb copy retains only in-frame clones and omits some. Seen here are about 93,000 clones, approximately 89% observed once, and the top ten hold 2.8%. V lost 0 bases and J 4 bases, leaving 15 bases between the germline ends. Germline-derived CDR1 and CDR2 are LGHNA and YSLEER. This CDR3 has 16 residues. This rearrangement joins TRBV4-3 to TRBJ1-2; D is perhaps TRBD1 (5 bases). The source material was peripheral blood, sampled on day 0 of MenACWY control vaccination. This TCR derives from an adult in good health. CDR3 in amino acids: CASSQERSGLGYGYTF. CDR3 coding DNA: TGCGCCAGCAGCCAAGAACGATCAGGGCTAGGCTATGGCTACACCTTC.